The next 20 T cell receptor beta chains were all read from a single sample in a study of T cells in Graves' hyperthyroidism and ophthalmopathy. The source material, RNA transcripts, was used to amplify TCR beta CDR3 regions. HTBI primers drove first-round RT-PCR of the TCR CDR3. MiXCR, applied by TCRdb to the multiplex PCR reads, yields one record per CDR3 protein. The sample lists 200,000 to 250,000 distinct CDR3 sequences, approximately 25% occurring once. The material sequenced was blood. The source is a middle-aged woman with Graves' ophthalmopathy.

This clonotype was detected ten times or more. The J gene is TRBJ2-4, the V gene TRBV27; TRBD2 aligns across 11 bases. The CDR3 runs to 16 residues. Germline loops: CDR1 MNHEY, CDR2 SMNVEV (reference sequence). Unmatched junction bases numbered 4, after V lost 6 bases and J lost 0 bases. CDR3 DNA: TGTGCCAGCAGCCCGACTAGCGGGGTAGCCAAAAACATTCAGTACTTC. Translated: CASSPTSGVAKNIQYF.

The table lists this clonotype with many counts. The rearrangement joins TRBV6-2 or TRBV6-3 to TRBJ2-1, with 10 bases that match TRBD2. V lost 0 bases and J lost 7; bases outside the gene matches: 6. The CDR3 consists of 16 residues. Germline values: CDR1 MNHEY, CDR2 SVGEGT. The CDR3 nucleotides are TGTGCCAGCAGTTACTCTTCCGGACTAGCGGAGAATGAGCAGTTCTTC. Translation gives CASSYSSGLAENEQFF.

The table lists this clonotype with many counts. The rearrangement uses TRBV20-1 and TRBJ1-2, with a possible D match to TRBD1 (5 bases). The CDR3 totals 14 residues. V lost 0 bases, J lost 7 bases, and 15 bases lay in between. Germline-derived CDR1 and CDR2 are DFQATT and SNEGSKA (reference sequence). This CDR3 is CSARDLGGARGYTF. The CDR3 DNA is TGCAGTGCTAGAGACCTGGGAGGGGCCCGTGGCTACACCTTC.

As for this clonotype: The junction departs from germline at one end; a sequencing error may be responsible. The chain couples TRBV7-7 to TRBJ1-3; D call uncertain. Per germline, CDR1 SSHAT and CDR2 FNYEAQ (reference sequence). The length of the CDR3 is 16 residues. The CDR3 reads CASSFEVVEPGNTIYF. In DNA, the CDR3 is TGTGCTAGCAGCTTTGAGGTGGTAGAACCTGGAAACACCATATATTTT.

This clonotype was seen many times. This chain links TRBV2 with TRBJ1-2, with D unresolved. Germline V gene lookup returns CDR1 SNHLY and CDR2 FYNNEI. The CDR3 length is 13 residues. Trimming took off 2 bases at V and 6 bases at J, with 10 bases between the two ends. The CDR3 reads CASSETLRNGYTF. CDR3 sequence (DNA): TGTGCCAGCAGTGAAACCTTAAGAAATGGCTACACCTTC. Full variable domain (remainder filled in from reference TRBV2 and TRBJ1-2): EPEVTQTPSHQVTQMGQEVILRCVPISNHLYFYWYRQILGQKVEFLVSFYNNEISEKSEIFDDQFSVERPDGSNFTLKIRSTKLEDSAMYFCASSETLRNGYTFGSGTRLTVV.

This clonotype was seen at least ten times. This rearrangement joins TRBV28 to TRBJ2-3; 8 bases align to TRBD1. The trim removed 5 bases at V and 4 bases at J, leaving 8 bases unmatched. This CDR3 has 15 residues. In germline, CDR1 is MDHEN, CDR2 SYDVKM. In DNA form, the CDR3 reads TGTGCCAGCAGTCAAACTCAGGGGGCCGCAGATACGCAGTATTTT. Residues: CASSQTQGAADTQYF.

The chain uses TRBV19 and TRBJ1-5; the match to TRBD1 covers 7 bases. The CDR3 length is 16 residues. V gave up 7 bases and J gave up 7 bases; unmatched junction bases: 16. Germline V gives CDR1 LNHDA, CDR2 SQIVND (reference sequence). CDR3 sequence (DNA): TGTGCCAGTAAGGAGGCGGGGGTCGGGACAGACCAGCCCCAGCATTTT. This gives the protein CASKEAGVGTDQPQHF.

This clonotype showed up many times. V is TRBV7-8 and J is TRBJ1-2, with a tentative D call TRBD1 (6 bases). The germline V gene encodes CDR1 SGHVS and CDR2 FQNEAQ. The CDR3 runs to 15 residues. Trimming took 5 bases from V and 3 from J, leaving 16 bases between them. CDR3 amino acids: CASSPRGGLDYGYTF. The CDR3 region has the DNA TGTGCCAGCAGCCCGAGGGGGGGGCTAGACTATGGCTACACCTTC.

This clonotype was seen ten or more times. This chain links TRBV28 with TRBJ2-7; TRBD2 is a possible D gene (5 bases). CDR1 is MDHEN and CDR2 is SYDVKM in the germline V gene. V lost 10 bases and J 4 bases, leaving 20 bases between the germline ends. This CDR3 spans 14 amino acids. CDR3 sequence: CAISPFGDWYEQYF. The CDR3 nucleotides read TGTGCCATCTCCCCCTTCGGGGATTGGTACGAGCAGTACTTC.

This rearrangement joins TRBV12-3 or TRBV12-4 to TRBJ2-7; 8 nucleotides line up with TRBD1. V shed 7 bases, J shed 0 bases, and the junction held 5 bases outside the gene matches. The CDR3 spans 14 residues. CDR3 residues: CASNRQGPSYEQYF. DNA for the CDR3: TGTGCCAGCAACCGACAGGGGCCCTCCTACGAGCAGTACTTC.

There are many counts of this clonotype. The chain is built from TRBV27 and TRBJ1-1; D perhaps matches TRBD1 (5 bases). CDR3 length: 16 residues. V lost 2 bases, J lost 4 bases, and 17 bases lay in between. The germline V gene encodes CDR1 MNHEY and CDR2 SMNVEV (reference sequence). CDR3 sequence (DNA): TGTGCCAGCAGTTTACGGCAGGTTCAGGGAGGCACTGAAGCTTTCTTT. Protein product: CASSLRQVQGGTEAFF.

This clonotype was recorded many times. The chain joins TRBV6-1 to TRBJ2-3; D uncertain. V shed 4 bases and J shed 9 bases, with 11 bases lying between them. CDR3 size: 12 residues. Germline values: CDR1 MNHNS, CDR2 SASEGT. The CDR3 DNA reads TGTGCCAGCAGTGGAGGCACCGAAACGCAGTATTTT. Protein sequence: CASSGGTETQYF.

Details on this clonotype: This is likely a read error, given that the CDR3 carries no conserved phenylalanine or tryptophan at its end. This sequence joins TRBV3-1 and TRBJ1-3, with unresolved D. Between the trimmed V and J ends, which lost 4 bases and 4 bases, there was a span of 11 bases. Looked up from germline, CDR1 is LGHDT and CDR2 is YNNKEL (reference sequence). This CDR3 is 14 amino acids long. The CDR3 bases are TGTGCCAGCAGCCGGGCCTTGGGGGGAAACACCATATATTCT. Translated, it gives CASSRALGGNTIYS.

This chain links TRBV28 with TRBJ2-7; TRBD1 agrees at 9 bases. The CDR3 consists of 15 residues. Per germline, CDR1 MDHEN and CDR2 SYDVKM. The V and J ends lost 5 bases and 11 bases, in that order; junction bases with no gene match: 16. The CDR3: CASSLTHTGQGNKYF. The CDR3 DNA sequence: TGTGCCAGCAGTCTCACCCATACCGGACAGGGGAACAAGTACTTC.

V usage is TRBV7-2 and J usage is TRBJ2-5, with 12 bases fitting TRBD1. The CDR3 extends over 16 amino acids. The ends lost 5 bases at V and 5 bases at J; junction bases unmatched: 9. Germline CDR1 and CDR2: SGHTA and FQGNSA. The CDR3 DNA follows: TGTGCCAGCAGCCCATCGGGGACAGGGGGCCTGGAGACCCAGTACTTC. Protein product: CASSPSGTGGLETQYF.

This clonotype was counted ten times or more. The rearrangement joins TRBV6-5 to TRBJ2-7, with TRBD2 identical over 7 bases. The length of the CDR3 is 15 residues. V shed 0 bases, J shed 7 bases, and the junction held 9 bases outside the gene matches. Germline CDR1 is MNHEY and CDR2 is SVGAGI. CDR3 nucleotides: TGTGCCAGCAGTTACTCGAGCGGGGTGGTTGGAGAGCAGTACTTC. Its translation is CASSYSSGVVGEQYF.

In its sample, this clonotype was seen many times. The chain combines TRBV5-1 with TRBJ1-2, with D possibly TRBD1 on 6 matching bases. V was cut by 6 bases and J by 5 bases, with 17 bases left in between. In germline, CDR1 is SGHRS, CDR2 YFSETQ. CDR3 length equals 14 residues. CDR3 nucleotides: TGCGCCAGCACGGAAGGGCCTCAGGGGTATGGCTACACCTTC. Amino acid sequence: CASTEGPQGYGYTF.

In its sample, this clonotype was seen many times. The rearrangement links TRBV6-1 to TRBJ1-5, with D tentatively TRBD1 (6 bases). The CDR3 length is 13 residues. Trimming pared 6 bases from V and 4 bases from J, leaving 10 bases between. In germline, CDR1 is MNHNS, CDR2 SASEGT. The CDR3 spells CASSHTGNQPQHF. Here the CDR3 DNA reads TGTGCCAGCAGCCACACAGGGAATCAGCCCCAGCATTTT.

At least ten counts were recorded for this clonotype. CDR3 coding DNA: TGTGCCAGCAGTTTCGTGAACACTGAAGCTTTCTTT. Translation: CASSFVNTEAFF. The rearrangement joins TRBV12-3 or TRBV12-4 to TRBJ1-1; D is undetermined. The CDR3 consists of 12 residues. Trimming left V 3 bases short and J 0 bases short, with 2 bases between.

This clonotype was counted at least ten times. This CDR3 reads CAWSVKLWDSTYEQYF. The CDR3 DNA sequence: TGTGCCTGGAGTGTAAAACTCTGGGACAGTACCTACGAGCAGTACTTC. This sequence joins TRBV30 and TRBJ2-7, with 7 bases identical to TRBD1. V shed 0 bases and J 2 bases; nucleotides not matched to a gene: 10. This CDR3 region has 16 residues. Germline V gene data show CDR1 as GTSNPN and CDR2 as SVGIG (reference sequence).